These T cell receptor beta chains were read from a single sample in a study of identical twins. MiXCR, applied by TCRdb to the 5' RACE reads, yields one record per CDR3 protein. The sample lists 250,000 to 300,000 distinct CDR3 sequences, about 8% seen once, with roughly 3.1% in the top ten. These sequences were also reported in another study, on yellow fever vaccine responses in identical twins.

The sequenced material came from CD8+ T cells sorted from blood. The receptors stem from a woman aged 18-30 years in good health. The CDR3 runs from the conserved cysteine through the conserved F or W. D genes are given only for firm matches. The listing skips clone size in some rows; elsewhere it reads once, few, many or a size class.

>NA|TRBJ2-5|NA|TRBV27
CASSLRGGAETQYF
TGTGCCAGCAGTTTACGCGGAGGGGCAGAGACCCAGTACTTC
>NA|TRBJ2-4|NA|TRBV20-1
CSARDWARDTENIQYF
TGCAGTGCTAGAGATTGGGCTCGGGACACCGAAAACATTCAGTACTTC
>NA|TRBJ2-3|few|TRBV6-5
CASSFREADTQYF
TGTGCCAGCAGTTTCAGGGAGGCTGATACGCAGTATTTT
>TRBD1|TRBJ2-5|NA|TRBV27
CASSDIQGAWETQYF
TGTGCCAGCAGTGATATCCAGGGGGCCTGGGAGACCCAGTACTTC
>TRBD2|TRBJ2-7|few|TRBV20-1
CSAREPGLGAYEQYF
TGCAGTGCTAGAGAACCGGGACTAGGGGCCTACGAGCAGTACTTC
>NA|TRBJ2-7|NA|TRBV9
CASSVEAAYEQYF
TGTGCCAGCAGCGTAGAAGCGGCCTACGAGCAGTACTTC
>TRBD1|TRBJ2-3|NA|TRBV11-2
CASSFRDRGLDTQYF
TGTGCCAGCAGCTTCCGGGACAGGGGGCTAGATACGCAGTATTTT
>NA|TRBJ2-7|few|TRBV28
CASIRADTYEQYF
TGTGCCAGCATTAGGGCGGATACCTACGAGCAGTACTTC
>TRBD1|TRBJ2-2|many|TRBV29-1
CSVAEGTGEAGELFF
TGCAGCGTTGCCGAGGGGACAGGGGAGGCCGGGGAGCTGTTTTTT
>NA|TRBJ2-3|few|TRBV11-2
CASSLVGGSKAADSNTDTQYF
TGTGCCAGCAGCTTAGTGGGGGGCTCCAAAGCGGCGGACTCCAACACAGATACGCAGTATTTT
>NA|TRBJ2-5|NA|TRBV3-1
CASSPPTQETQYF
TGTGCCAGCAGCCCACCTACCCAAGAGACCCAGTACTTC
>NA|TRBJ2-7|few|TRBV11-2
CASSLEGGGNYEQYF
TGTGCCAGCAGCTTAGAGGGCGGCGGGAATTACGAGCAGTACTTC
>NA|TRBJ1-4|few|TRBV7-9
CASMQGMDEKLFF
TGTGCCAGCATGCAGGGGATGGACGAAAAACTGTTTTTT
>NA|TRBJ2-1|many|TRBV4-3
CASSQDFLGGIYNEQFF
TGCGCCAGCAGCCAAGACTTTTTAGGCGGGATTTACAATGAGCAGTTCTTC
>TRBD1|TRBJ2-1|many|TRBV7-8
CASLKGQGTYNEQFF
TGTGCCAGCCTTAAAGGACAGGGCACCTACAATGAGCAGTTCTTC
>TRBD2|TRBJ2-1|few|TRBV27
CASRVPGGGYNEQFF
TGTGCCAGCAGGGTCCCGGGCGGGGGTTACAATGAGCAGTTCTTC
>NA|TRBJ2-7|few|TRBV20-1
CSARDPRRGYEQYF
TGCAGTGCTAGAGATCCCCGGCGGGGTTACGAGCAGTACTTC
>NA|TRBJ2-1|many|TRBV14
CASSPGWAQQFF
TGTGCCAGCAGTCCAGGTTGGGCGCAACAGTTCTTC
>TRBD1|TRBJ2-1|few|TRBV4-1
CASSQRRQGSYNEQFF
TGCGCCAGCAGCCAACGCAGACAGGGCTCCTACAATGAGCAGTTCTTC
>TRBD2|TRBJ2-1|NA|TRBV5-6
CASSQLVVSGGHAQFF
TGTGCCAGCAGCCAGTTAGTGGTTAGCGGGGGGCACGCGCAGTTCTTC
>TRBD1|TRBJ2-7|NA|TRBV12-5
CASGLGDRATYEQYF
TGTGCTAGTGGTTTGGGGGACAGGGCCACCTACGAGCAGTACTTC
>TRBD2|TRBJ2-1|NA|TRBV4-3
CASSQEPAGGPNEQFF
TGCGCCAGCAGCCAAGAACCAGCGGGAGGGCCTAATGAGCAGTTCTTC
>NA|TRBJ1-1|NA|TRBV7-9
CASSPPSVREAFF
TGTGCCAGCAGCCCCCCAAGCGTCCGTGAAGCTTTCTTT
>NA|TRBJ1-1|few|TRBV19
CASSMLGGGGTEAFF
TGTGCCAGTAGTATGCTTGGCGGGGGAGGCACTGAAGCTTTCTTT
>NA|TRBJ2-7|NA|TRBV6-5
CASSLTGHEQYF
TGTGCCAGCAGTTTAACAGGGCACGAGCAGTACTTC
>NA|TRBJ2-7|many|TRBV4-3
CASSQDLEAYEQYF
TGCGCCAGCAGCCAAGATTTGGAGGCTTACGAGCAGTACTTC
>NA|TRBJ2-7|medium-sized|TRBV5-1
CASRRLEKEQYF
TGCGCCAGCAGGAGGCTTGAAAAAGAGCAGTACTTC
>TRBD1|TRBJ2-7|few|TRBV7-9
CASSLPRDSPSYEQYF
TGTGCCAGCAGCTTACCTCGGGACAGCCCGTCCTACGAGCAGTACTTC
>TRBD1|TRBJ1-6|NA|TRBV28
CASSPLTGVNSPLHF
TGTGCCAGCAGTCCCCTGACAGGGGTTAATTCACCCCTCCACTTT
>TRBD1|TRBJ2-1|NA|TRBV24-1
CATSDPRQGPYNEQFF
TGTGCCACCAGTGATCCTAGACAGGGGCCCTACAATGAGCAGTTCTTC